This T cell receptor (beta chain) derives from a study of glioma-infiltrating T cells. Study-wide findings and caveats: Non-neoplastic patients had below-expected tissue-blood divergence, while all gliomas exceeded expectation. Tissue and blood shared very few CDR3 sequences.

This clonotype was seen repeatedly, ten times or more. What it recognizes is unknown. Using RNA template, CDR3s of TCR alpha and beta were amplified with iRepertoire arm-PCR. Tissue mRNA or PBMC total RNA, about 95-450 ng, went into one-step reverse transcription and amplification. Via MiXCR, TCRdb re-called the multiplex PCR reads, giving one row per CDR3 protein. The sample yields around 21,000 distinct CDR3 sequences, about 26% seen once. Germline CDR1 is MDHEN and CDR2 is SYDVKM. With V trimmed by 6 bases and J by 8 bases, 6 bases remained unmatched. The CDR3 consists of 12 residues. The TCR comes from a human donor with low-grade glioma or glioblastoma, undergoing nonglioma brain surgery, or in good health (not recorded which). V gene TRBV28 combines with J gene TRBJ1-2; 7 bases match TRBD1. Sample: glioma tissue, nonneoplastic brain tissue, or PBMCs (not recorded which). CDR3 nucleotide sequence: TGTGCCAGCAGAGCCGACAGGGAGGGCTACACCTTC. Amino acid sequence: CASRADREGYTF.